The present TCR beta chain was sequenced within a study of OX40 agonist ivuxolimab in advanced cancers. TCRdb keeps only in-frame clones here, not all; method: immunoSEQ multiplex PCR. The data contain roughly 73,000 clones, nearly 90% of them singletons. This sample comprised CD4+ or CD8+ T cells sorted from blood, obtained in a trial of the OX40 agonist ivuxolimab. This receptor was obtained from an adult with an advanced solid tumor such as melanoma, head and neck, liver or kidney cancer.

Here the CDR3 reads CASSLGSQWEQYF. In DNA form, the CDR3 reads TGCGCCAGCAGCTTGGGGTCCCAGTGGGAGCAGTACTTC. The chain couples TRBV5-1 to TRBJ2-7; D gene unclear. The CDR3 consists of 13 residues. Trimming shortened V by 0 bases and J by 7 bases, and 11 bases separated the two germline ends. Germline-derived CDR1 and CDR2 are SGHRS and YFSETQ.